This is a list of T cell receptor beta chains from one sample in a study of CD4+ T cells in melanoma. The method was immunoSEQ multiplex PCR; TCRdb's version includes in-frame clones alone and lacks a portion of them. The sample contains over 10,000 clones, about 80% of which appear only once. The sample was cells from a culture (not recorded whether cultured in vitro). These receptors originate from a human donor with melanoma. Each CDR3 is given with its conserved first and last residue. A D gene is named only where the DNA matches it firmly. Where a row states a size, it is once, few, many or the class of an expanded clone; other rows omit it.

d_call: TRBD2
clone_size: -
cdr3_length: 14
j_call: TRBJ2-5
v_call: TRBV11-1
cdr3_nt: TGTGCCAGCACCCCCGAGCGGGGCTGGGAGACCCAGTACTTC
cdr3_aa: CASTPERGWETQYF

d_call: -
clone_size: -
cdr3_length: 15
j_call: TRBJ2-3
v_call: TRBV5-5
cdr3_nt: TGTGCCAGCAGCTTGTGGGGTCCTAGCACAGATACGCAGTATTTT
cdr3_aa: CASSLWGPSTDTQYF

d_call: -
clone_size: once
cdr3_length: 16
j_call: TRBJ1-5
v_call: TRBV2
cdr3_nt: TGTGCCAGCAGTCCCACCGGGACTCAAAGCGATCAGCCCCAGCATTTT
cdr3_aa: CASSPTGTQSDQPQHF

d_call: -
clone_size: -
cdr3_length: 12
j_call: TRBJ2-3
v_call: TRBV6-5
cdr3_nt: TGTGCCAGCAGACAGGGTACAGATACGCAGTATTTT
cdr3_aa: CASRQGTDTQYF

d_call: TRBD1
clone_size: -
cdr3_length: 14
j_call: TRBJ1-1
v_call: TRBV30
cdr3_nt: TGTGCCTGGCTTGGCGGGACAGGGTTCACTGAAGCTTTCTTT
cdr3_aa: CAWLGGTGFTEAFF

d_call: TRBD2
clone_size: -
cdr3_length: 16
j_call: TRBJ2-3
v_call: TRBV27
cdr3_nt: TGTGCCAGCAATAAACTAGCGGGGGGTAAGACAGATACGCAGTATTTT
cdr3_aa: CASNKLAGGKTDTQYF

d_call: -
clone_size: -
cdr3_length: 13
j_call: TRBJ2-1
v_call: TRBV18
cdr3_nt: TGTGCCAGCTCACCGGACCGGTACAATGAGCAGTTCTTC
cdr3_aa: CASSPDRYNEQFF

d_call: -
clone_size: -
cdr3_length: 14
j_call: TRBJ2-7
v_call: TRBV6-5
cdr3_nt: TGTGCCAGCACCTTGACCGGGAGCTCCTACGAGCAGTACTTC
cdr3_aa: CASTLTGSSYEQYF

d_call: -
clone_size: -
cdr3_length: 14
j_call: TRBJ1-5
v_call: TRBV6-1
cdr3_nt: TGTGCCAGCAGGGTTAGTGGTGGCAATCAGCCCCAGCATTTT
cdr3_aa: CASRVSGGNQPQHF

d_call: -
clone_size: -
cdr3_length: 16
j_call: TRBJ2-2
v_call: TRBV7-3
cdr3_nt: TGTGCCAGCAGCTTACTTCCGACACTGAACACCGGGGAGCTGTTTTTT
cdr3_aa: CASSLLPTLNTGELFF

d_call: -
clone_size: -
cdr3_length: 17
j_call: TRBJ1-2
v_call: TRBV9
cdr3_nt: TGTGCCAGCAGCCGCGTTAGGGGCCTACTTCCTAACTATGGCTACACCTTC
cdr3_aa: CASSRVRGLLPNYGYTF

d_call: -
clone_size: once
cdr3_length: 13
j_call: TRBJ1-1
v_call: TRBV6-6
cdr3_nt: TGTGCCACCTCGTCGAGGGGGAACACTGAAGCTTTCTTT
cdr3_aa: CATSSRGNTEAFF

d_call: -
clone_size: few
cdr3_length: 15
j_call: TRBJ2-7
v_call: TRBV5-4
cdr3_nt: TGTGCCAGCAGCTTGCGCCCGACGTGGGGCCACGAGCAGTACTTC
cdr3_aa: CASSLRPTWGHEQYF

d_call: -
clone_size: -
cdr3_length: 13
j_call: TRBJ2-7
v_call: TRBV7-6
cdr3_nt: TGTGCCAGCAGCTCCGGCCCTAACTACGAGCAGTACTTC
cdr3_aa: CASSSGPNYEQYF

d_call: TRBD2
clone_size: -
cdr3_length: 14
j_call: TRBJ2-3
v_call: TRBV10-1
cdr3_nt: TGCGCCAGCAGTGATCGGGGGGACACAGATACGCAGTATTTT
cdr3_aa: CASSDRGDTDTQYF

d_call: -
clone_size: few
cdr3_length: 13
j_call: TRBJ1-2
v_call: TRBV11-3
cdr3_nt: TGTGCCAGCAGCCCCCACAGGAAACGGGGCTACACCTTC
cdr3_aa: CASSPHRKRGYTF

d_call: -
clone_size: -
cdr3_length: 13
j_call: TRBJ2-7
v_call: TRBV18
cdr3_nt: TGTGCCAGCTCACCAAGGACTACCGACGAGCAGTACTTC
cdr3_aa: CASSPRTTDEQYF